One and the same sample provided the 23 T cell receptor beta chains below, sequenced in a study of T cells in narcolepsy. Assay used: immunoSEQ multiplex PCR; TCRdb lists only in-frame clones, some missing. The repertoire holds tens of thousands of clones, with 80% to 85% as singletons. Sequencing input: CD45RA- memory CD4+ T cells from PBMCs. These receptors all come from a human donor with narcolepsy.

The CDR3 reads CATSRARDGGYSNQPQHF. CDR3 coding DNA: TGTGCCACCAGCAGGGCCAGGGATGGTGGCTATAGCAATCAGCCCCAGCATTTT. The chain couples TRBV15 to TRBJ1-5, with D perhaps TRBD1 (5 bases). Germline CDR1 reads LNHNV; CDR2 reads YYDKDF (reference sequence). Between the trimmed V and J ends, which lost 3 bases and 0 bases, there was a span of 18 bases. The CDR3 contains 18 residues.

This rearrangement joins TRBV29-1 to TRBJ2-1, with D uncertain. V dropped 0 bases and J dropped 3 bases, with 3 bases sitting between them. CDR3 size: 12 residues. In germline, CDR1 is SQVTM, CDR2 ANQGSEA. CDR3 sequence reads: CSVEDGYNEQFF. CDR3 bases: TGCAGCGTTGAAGACGGCTACAATGAGCAGTTCTTC.

This rearrangement joins TRBV5-1 to TRBJ1-3; no firm D call. This CDR3 contains 12 residues. V was clipped by 5 bases and J by 4 bases, with 7 bases between them. Germline CDR1 SGHRS, CDR2 YFSETQ. The CDR3 loop is CASSTEGNTIYF. The CDR3 nucleotides read TGCGCCAGCAGTACTGAGGGAAACACCATATATTTT.

V is TRBV30 and J is TRBJ2-5; D possibly uses TRBD1 or TRBD2 (5 bases each). Trimming pared 1 base from V and 4 bases from J, leaving 10 bases between. Germline assignment: CDR1 GTSNPN and CDR2 SVGIG (reference sequence). The CDR3 length is 13 residues. The DNA for the CDR3 is TGTGCCTGGAGTGGAGGGACGGGAGAGACCCAGTACTTC. Translated, it gives CAWSGGTGETQYF.

The chain has TRBV30 and TRBJ1-2; D may be TRBD1 (5 bases). CDR3 length: 13 residues. V lost 5 bases and J 3 bases, leaving 13 bases between the germline ends. Per germline, CDR1 GTSNPN and CDR2 SVGIG (reference sequence). CDR3 DNA: TGTGCCTGGGCCCCAGGGCTCGACTATGGCTACACCTTC. Protein product: CAWAPGLDYGYTF.

This clone was observed once. The V and J genes are TRBV5-4 and TRBJ2-5, with 9 positions matching TRBD1. The CDR3 spans 16 residues. Germline values: CDR1 SGHNT, CDR2 YYREEE (reference sequence). Trimming at V came to 3 bases and at J to 5 bases, leaving 11 bases not matched to a gene. CDR3 in amino acids: CASSSYRTGAMETQYF. As DNA, the CDR3 is TGTGCCAGCAGCTCCTATCGGACAGGGGCGATGGAGACCCAGTACTTC. The full variable domain, its missing parts supplied by reference TRBV5-4 and TRBJ2-5, is ETGVTQSPTHLIKTRGQQVTLRCSSQSGHNTVSWYQQALGQGPQFIFQYYREEENGRGNFPPRFSGLQFPNYSSELNVNALELDDSALYLCASSSYRTGAMETQYFGPGTRLLVL.

The chain is built from TRBV12-5 and TRBJ1-2; no reliable D call. Germline CDR1 LGHNT, CDR2 FRNRAP. The germline V and J ends were trimmed by 0 bases and 8 bases, with 10 bases remaining between them. The CDR3 totals 13 residues. This chain's CDR3 is CASGLVATEGYTF. Here the CDR3 DNA reads TGTGCTAGTGGTTTGGTCGCGACTGAGGGCTACACCTTC.

The chain carries TRBV5-1 and TRBJ2-5; D could derive from TRBD1 or TRBD2 (5 bases each). Germline V gene data show CDR1 as SGHRS and CDR2 as YFSETQ. The CDR3 loop spans 14 amino acids. Trimming stripped 2 bases from V and 5 bases from J, with 13 bases between. Written as DNA, the CDR3 is TGCGCCAGCAGCTTCGTTTCGGGGCGTGAGACCCAGTACTTC. It specifies CASSFVSGRETQYF.

This chain joins TRBV6-1 and TRBJ2-7; 9 bases map to TRBD1. V gave up 8 bases and J gave up 3 bases; unmatched junction bases: 11. The CDR3 length is 15 residues. Germline-derived CDR1 and CDR2 are MNHNS and SASEGT. CDR3 amino acids: CASSVGGQGIYEQYF. DNA of the CDR3: TGTGCCAGCTCTGTCGGAGGACAGGGGATCTACGAGCAGTACTTC.

V usage is TRBV28 and J usage is TRBJ1-3; no reliable D call. Germline assignment: CDR1 MDHEN and CDR2 SYDVKM. The V and J ends lost 1 base and 0 bases respectively, with 7 bases between them. The CDR3 runs 15 residues. The CDR3 DNA reads as TGTGCCAGCAGTTTATCTGTCCGCTCTGGAAACACCATATATTTT. It specifies CASSLSVRSGNTIYF.

The CDR3 DNA reads as TGTGCCAGCAGCTACCCCGACAGGGGTTACACTGAAGCTTTCTTT. It is translated as CASSYPDRGYTEAFF. This chain links TRBV21-1 with TRBJ1-1; the table names TRBD1, a call not compared with the DNA. TRBV21-1 is listed as a pseudogene. This CDR3 comprises 15 residues.

The rearrangement links TRBV5-4 to TRBJ2-2; TRBD2 agrees at 9 bases. V lost 4 bases to trimming and J lost 2 bases; unmatched junction nucleotides: 3. The CDR3 spans 15 residues. Germline CDR1 SGHNT, CDR2 YYREEE (reference sequence). CDR3 protein: CASSPSGTNTGELFF. CDR3 nucleotides: TGTGCCAGCAGCCCTAGCGGGACAAACACCGGGGAGCTGTTTTTT.

The chain joins TRBV4-3 to TRBJ1-3, with TRBD1 matching 7 bases. The CDR3 runs to 16 residues. V was pared by 2 bases and J by 4 bases, with 8 bases of the junction left unmatched. The germline V gene encodes CDR1 LGHNA and CDR2 YSLEER. The CDR3 reads CASSQYERGLGNTIYF. The DNA of the CDR3 is TGCGCCAGCAGCCAATATGAAAGGGGGCTGGGAAACACCATATATTTT.

V and J are TRBV15 and TRBJ2-1; 8 bases match TRBD2. Germline assignment: CDR1 LNHNV and CDR2 YYDKDF (reference sequence). This CDR3 has 17 amino acids. V trimming: 2 bases; J trimming: 10 bases; junction bases outside the gene matches: 16. This chain's CDR3 is CATSRPSGAGATLEQFF. For the CDR3, the DNA is TGTGCCACCAGCAGACCCTCGGGAGCGGGAGCCACCCTCGAGCAGTTCTTC.

The J gene is TRBJ2-2, the V gene TRBV13; the match to TRBD2 covers 9 bases. After removal of 7 bases from V and 4 bases from J, the junction contained 7 bases not matched to a gene. CDR1 is PRHDT and CDR2 is FYEKMQ in the germline V gene (reference sequence). The CDR3 sequence is 15 residues long. Written as DNA, the CDR3 is TGTGCCAGCACCCTCGAAGCGGGAGGCACCGGGGAGCTGTTTTTT. Encoded protein: CASTLEAGGTGELFF.

V usage is TRBV7-3 and J usage is TRBJ2-7; 8 positions match TRBD2. After removal of 5 bases from V and 5 bases from J, the junction contained 8 bases not matched to a gene. This CDR3 spans 14 amino acids. The germline gives CDR1 SGHTA, CDR2 FQGTGA. CDR3 residues: CASSVREGRDEQYF. CDR3 sequence (DNA): TGTGCCAGCAGCGTACGGGAGGGCCGAGACGAGCAGTACTTC. Looking up the rest from reference TRBV7-3 and TRBJ2-7 gives the full variable domain: GAGVSQTPSNKVTEKGKYVELRCDPISGHTALYWYRQSLGQGPEFLIYFQGTGAADDSGLPNDRFFAVRPEGSVSTLKIQRTERGDSAVYLCASSVREGRDEQYFGPGTRLTVT.

The gene calls are TRBV29-1 and TRBJ1-5; tentatively, D is TRBD1 (6 bases). Between the trimmed V and J ends, which lost 4 bases and 6 bases, there was a span of 13 bases. Germline loops: CDR1 SQVTM, CDR2 ANQGSEA. This CDR3 has 13 amino acids. For the CDR3, the DNA is TGCAGCGTTGTTCCAGGGGCGGGTCAGCCCCAGCATTTT. Its translation is CSVVPGAGQPQHF. The complete variable domain, with remaining parts taken from reference TRBV29-1 and TRBJ1-5, reads SAVISQKPSRDICQRGTSLTIQCQVDSQVTMMFWYRQQPGQSLTLIATANQGSEATYESGFVIDKFPISRPNLTFSTLTVSNMSPEDSSIYLCSVVPGAGQPQHFGDGTRLSIL.

The genes are TRBV7-9 and TRBJ2-5, with D possibly being TRBD2 (6 bases). Trimming pared 7 bases from V and 1 base from J, leaving 10 bases between. The V gene's germline CDR1 is SEHNR and CDR2 FQNEAQ (reference sequence). There are 13 residues in the CDR3. The CDR3 DNA is TGTGCCAGCACCCGGCGGGGCCAAGAGACCCAGTACTTC. Encoded protein: CASTRRGQETQYF.

The chain joins TRBV6-1 to TRBJ2-3; D remains unclear. Per the germline V gene, CDR1 is MNHNS and CDR2 is SASEGT. The CDR3 runs 12 residues. V was shortened by 7 bases and J by 0 bases, with 5 bases between the two germline ends. The CDR3 DNA is TGTGCCAGCACCGACAGCACAGATACGCAGTATTTT. Translation gives CASTDSTDTQYF.

V is TRBV6-1 and J is TRBJ2-7; D ambiguous. The CDR3 spans 11 residues. CDR1 and CDR2 from the germline V gene are MNHNS and SASEGT. The V end lost 8 bases, the J end lost 6 bases, and 11 bases lay between the germline ends. CDR3: CASGEGGEQYF. CDR3 in DNA: TGTGCCAGCGGCGAAGGTGGCGAGCAGTACTTC.

This rearrangement joins TRBV10-3 to TRBJ1-1, with TRBD1 matching over 7 bases. The V and J ends lost 4 bases and 4 bases, in that order; junction bases with no gene match: 6. The CDR3 covers 14 residues. CDR1 is ENHRY and CDR2 is SYGVKD in the germline V gene. CDR3 sequence reads: CAISGLTGTTEAFF. The CDR3 coding sequence is TGTGCCATCAGTGGATTGACAGGGACCACTGAAGCTTTCTTT.

The DNA for the CDR3 is TGTGCCTGGGGGGACGCCGGGACCTCAAACCAGCCCCAGCATTTT. It translates to CAWGDAGTSNQPQHF. The chain combines TRBV30 with TRBJ1-5; maybe TRBD1 (5 bases). The CDR3 is 15 residues long. The V gene's germline CDR1 is GTSNPN and CDR2 SVGIG (reference sequence). Trimming cost V 5 bases and J 7 bases, with 21 bases left between them.

In the case of this clone: The junction shows a germline mismatch at one end, possibly a read error. The chain couples TRBV5-6 to TRBJ2-7; D is ambiguous. The length of the CDR3 is 12 residues. Germline V lookup: CDR1 SGHDT, CDR2 YYEEEE. As DNA, the CDR3 is TGTGCCAGCAGCCCGAACGGGCAGACGGAACTTTTC. The encoded protein is CASSPNGQTELF. The full variable domain, with the rest looked up from reference TRBV5-6 and TRBJ2-7, is DAGVTQSPTHLIKTRGQQVTLRCSPKSGHDTVSWYQQALGQGPQFIFQYYEEEERQRGNFPDRFSGHQFPNYSSELNVNALLLGDSALYLCASSPNGQTELFGPGTRLTVT.